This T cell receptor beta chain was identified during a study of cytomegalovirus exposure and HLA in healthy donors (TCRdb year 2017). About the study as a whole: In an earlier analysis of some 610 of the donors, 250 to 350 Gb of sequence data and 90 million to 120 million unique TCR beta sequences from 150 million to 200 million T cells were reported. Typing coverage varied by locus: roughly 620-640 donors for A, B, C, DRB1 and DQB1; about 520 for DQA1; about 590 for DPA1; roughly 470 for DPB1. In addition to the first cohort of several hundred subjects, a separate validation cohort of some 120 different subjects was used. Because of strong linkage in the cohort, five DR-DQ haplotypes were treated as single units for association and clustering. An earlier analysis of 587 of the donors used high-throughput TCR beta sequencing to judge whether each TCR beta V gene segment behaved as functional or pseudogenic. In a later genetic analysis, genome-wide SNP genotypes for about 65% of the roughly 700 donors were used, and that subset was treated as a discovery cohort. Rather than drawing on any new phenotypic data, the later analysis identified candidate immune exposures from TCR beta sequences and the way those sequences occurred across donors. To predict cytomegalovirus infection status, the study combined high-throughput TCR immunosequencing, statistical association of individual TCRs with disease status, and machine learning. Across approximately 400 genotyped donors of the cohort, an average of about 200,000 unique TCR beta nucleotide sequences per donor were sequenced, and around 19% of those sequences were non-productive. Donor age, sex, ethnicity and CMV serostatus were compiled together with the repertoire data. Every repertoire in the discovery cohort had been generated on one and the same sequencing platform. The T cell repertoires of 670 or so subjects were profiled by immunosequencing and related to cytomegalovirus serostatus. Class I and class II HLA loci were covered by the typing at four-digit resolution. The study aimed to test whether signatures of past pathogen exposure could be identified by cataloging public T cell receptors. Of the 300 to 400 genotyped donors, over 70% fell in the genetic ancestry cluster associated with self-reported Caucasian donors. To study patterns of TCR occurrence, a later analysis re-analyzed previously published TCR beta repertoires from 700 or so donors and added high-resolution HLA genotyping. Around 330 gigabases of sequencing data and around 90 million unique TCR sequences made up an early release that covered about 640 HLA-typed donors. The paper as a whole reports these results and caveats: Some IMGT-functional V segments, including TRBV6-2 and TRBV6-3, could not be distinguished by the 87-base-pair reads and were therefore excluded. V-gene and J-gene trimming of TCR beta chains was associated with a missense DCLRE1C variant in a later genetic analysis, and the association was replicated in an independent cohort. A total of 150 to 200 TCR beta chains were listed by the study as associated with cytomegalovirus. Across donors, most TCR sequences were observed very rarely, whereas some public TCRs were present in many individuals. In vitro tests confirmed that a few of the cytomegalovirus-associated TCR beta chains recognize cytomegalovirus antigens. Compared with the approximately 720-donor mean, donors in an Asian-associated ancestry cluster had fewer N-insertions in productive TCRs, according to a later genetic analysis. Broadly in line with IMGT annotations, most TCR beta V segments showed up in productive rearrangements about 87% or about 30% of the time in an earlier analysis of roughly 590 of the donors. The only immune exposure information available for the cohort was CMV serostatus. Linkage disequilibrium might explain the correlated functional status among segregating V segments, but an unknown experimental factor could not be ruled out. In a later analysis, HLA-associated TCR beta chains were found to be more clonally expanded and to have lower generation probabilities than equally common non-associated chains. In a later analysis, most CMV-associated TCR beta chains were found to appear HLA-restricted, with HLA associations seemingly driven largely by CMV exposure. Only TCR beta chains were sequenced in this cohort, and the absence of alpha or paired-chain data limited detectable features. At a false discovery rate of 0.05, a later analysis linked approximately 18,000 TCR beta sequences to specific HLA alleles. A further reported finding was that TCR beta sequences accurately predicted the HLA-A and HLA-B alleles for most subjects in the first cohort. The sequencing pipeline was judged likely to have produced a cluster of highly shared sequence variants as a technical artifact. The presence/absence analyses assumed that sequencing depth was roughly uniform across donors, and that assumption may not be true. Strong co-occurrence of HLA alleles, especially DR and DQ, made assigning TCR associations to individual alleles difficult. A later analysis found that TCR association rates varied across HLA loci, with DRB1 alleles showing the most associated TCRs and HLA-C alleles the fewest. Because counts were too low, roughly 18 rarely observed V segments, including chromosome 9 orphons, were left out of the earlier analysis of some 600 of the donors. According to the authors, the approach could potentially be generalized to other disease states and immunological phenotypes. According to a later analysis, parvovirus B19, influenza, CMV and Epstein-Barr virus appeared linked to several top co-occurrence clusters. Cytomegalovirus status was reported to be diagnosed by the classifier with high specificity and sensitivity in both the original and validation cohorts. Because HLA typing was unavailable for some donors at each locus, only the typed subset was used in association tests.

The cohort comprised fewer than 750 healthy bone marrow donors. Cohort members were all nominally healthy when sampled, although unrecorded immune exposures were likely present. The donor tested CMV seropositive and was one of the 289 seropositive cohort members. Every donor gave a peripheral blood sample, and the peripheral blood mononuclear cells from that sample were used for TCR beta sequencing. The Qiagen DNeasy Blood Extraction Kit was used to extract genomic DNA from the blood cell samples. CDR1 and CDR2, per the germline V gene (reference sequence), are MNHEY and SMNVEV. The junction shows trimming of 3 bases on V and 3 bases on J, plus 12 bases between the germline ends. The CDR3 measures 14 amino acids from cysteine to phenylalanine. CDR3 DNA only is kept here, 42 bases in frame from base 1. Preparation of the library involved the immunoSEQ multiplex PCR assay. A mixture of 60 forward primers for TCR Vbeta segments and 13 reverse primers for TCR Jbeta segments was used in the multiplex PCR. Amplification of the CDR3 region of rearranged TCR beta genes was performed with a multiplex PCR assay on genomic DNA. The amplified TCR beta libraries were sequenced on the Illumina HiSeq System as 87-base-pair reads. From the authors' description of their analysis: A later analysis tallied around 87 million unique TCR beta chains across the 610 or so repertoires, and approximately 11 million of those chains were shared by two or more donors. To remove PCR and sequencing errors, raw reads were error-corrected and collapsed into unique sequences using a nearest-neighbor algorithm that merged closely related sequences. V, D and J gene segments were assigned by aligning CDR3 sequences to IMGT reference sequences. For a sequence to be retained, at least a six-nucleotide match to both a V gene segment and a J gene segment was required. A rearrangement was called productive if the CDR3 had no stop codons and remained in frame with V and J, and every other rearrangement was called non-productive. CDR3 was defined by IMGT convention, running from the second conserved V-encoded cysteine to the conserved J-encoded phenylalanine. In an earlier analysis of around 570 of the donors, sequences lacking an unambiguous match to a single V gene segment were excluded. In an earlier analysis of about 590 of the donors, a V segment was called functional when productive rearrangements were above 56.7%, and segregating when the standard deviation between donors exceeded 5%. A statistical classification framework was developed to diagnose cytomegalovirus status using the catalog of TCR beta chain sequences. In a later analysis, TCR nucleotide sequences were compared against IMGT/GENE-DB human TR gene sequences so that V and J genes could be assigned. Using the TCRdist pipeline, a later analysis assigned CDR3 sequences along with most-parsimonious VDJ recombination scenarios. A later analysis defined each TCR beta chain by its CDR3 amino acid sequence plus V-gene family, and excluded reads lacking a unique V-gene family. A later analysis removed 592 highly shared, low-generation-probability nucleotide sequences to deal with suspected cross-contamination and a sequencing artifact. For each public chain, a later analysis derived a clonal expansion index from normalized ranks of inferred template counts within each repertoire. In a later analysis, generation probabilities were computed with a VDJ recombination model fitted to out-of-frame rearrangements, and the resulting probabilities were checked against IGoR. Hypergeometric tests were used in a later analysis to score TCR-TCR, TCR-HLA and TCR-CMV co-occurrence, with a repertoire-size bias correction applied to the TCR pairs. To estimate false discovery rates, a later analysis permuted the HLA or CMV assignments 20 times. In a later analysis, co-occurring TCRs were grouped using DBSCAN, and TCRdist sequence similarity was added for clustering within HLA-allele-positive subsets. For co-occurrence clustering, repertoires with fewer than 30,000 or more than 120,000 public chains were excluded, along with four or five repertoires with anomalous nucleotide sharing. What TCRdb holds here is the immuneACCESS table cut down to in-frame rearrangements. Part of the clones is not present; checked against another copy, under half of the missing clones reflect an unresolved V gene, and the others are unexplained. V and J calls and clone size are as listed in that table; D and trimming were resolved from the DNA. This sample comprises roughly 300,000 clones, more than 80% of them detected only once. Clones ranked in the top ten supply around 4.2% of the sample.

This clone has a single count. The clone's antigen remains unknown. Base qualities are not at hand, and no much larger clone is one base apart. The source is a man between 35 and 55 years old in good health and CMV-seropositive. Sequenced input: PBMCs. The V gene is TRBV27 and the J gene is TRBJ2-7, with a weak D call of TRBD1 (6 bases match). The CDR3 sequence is CASSLRGNNYEQYF. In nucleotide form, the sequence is TGTGCCAGCAGTTTGAGGGGGAACAACTACGAGCAGTACTTC.